A single sample gave rise to the 15 T cell receptor beta chains below, sequenced in a study of OX40 agonist ivuxolimab in advanced cancers. Some clones are missing from TCRdb's copy, which holds only in-frame ones; the method was immunoSEQ multiplex PCR. Of around 74,000 clones listed, approximately 84% are singletons. Source: CD4+ or CD8+ T cells sorted from blood, taken in a trial of the OX40 agonist ivuxolimab. Source of these receptors: an adult with an advanced solid tumor such as melanoma, head and neck, liver or kidney cancer.

V and J are TRBV5-4 and TRBJ1-3, with 8 bases that match TRBD1. CDR3 size: 16 residues. V was pared by 4 bases and J by 3 bases, with 9 bases of the junction left unmatched. Looked up from germline, CDR1 is SGHNT and CDR2 is YYREEE (reference sequence). The CDR3 DNA is TGTGCCAGCAGCCCTGACAATGACAGGGGTGGAAACACCATATATTTT. Residues: CASSPDNDRGGNTIYF.

The V call is TRBV15, the J call TRBJ1-1; D gene unclear. The germline V gene has CDR1 LNHNV and CDR2 YYDKDF (reference sequence). Trimming removed 0 bases from V and 1 base from J, with 12 bases in between. The CDR3 has 16 amino acids. CDR3 loop: CATSRDPRPQNTEAFF. CDR3 nucleotides: TGTGCCACCAGCAGAGACCCGAGACCTCAGAACACTGAAGCTTTCTTT.

J is TRBJ2-2 and V is TRBV5-1; tentative D call: TRBD1 (6 bases). V was trimmed by 1 base and J by 2 bases, leaving 18 bases between them. Germline CDR1 and CDR2: SGHRS and YFSETQ. This CDR3 is 18 amino acids long. CDR3 sequence reads: CASSLRVGATGNTGELFF. In DNA, the CDR3 is TGCGCCAGCAGCTTGAGAGTGGGGGCGACGGGAAACACCGGGGAGCTGTTTTTT.

This rearrangement joins TRBV5-1 to TRBJ1-6; a weak D match, TRBD1 (6 bases). The CDR3 extends over 16 amino acids. The germline gives CDR1 SGHRS, CDR2 YFSETQ. Trimming pared 7 bases from V and 7 bases from J, leaving 21 bases between. Here the CDR3 DNA reads TGCGCCAGCCAGTACGAAAGGGGGGCGAACAATTCACCCCTCCACTTT. Residues: CASQYERGANNSPLHF. Based on the CDR3 plus reference TRBV5-1 and TRBJ1-6, the full variable domain is KAGVTQTPRYLIKTRGQQVTLSCSPISGHRSVSWYQQTPGQGLQFLFEYFSETQRNKGNFPGRFSGRQFSNSRSEMNVSTLELGDSALYLCASQYERGANNSPLHFGNGTRLTVT.

DNA of the CDR3: TGTGCCAGCAGCCGAGCAGGGGCAGATACGCAGTATTTT. Its translation: CASSRAGADTQYF. The chain employs TRBV5-4 and TRBJ2-3; tentative D call: TRBD1 (6 bases). Per the germline V gene, CDR1 is SGHNT and CDR2 is YYREEE (reference sequence). CDR3 size: 13 residues. V shed 4 bases and J shed 4 bases, with 10 bases lying between them.

This chain links TRBV7-8 with TRBJ2-5; unclear D gene. The CDR3 totals 14 residues. Germline V gives CDR1 SGHVS, CDR2 FQNEAQ. The V and J ends lost 1 base and 4 bases respectively, with 10 bases between them. The CDR3 sequence is CASSLVFHRETQYF. CDR3 sequence (DNA): TGTGCCAGCAGCTTAGTCTTTCATCGAGAGACCCAGTACTTC. Full variable domain (remainder filled in from reference TRBV7-8 and TRBJ2-5): GAGVSQSPRYKVAKRGQDVALRCDPISGHVSLFWYQQALGQGPEFLTYFQNEAQLDKSGLPSDRFFAERPEGSVSTLKIQRTQQEDSAVYLCASSLVFHRETQYFGPGTRLLVL.

The rearrangement uses TRBV7-8 and TRBJ2-4, with D hard to call. The germline V gene encodes CDR1 SGHVS and CDR2 FQNEAQ. V lost 5 bases and J 5 bases, leaving 10 bases between the germline ends. CDR3 size: 13 residues. The CDR3 reads CASSPILQNIQYF. CDR3 DNA: TGTGCCAGCAGCCCAATTCTCCAAAACATTCAGTACTTC.

The chain uses TRBV2 and TRBJ2-7; no reliable D call. The CDR3 spans 13 residues. Trimming removed 1 base at V and 3 bases at J, with 7 bases between. Looked up from germline, CDR1 is SNHLY and CDR2 is FYNNEI. The CDR3: CASSEDTVYEQYF. The DNA of the CDR3 is TGTGCCAGCAGTGAAGATACAGTCTACGAGCAGTACTTC.

The chain combines TRBV30 with TRBJ2-2; D is uncertain. V was pared by 0 bases and J by 6 bases, with 8 bases between. CDR1 is GTSNPN, CDR2 SVGIG, per germline (reference sequence). The CDR3 has 13 amino acids. The CDR3 DNA reads as TGTGCCTGGAGTGTCCAGGAAGCCGGGGAGCTGTTTTTT. Encoded protein: CAWSVQEAGELFF.

The CDR3 DNA reads TGTGCCAGCACTCCCAGGGCGGGAGGCTACACCTTC. Translating gives CASTPRAGGYTF. The V gene is TRBV28, the J gene TRBJ1-2, with TRBD1 as a possible D gene (5 bases). V lost 7 bases and J 8 bases, leaving 14 bases between the germline ends. There are 12 residues in the CDR3. The germline CDR1 and CDR2 sequences are MDHEN and SYDVKM.

The table lists this clone with many counts. V gene TRBV4-1 combines with J gene TRBJ1-1, with D unclear. This CDR3 comprises 14 residues. CDR1 is MGHRA and CDR2 is YSYEKL in the germline V gene. The V and J ends lost 2 bases and 5 bases respectively, with 12 bases between them. CDR3 nucleotides: TGCGCCAGCAGCCAAAACTTGATGGGGACTGAAGCTTTCTTT. It encodes CASSQNLMGTEAFF.

The chain uses TRBV9 and TRBJ1-4, with a tentative D call TRBD1 (6 bases). Germline V gene sequence: CDR1 SGDLS, CDR2 YYNGEE. V lost 5 bases, J lost 7 bases, and 18 bases lay in between. The CDR3 extends over 15 amino acids. The CDR3 loop is CASSSTRGGVEKLFF. Written as DNA, the CDR3 is TGTGCCAGCAGTTCAACAAGGGGGGGCGTTGAAAAACTGTTTTTT.

The J gene is TRBJ2-2, the V gene TRBV28; either TRBD1 or TRBD2 may supply D (5 bases each). V was trimmed by 4 bases and J by 4 bases, leaving 13 bases between them. The CDR3 has 15 amino acids. Germline V gene lookup returns CDR1 MDHEN and CDR2 SYDVKM. The CDR3 nucleotides are TGTGCCAGCAGTTCCGAGGGGCGGAGCACCGGGGAGCTGTTTTTT. Protein: CASSSEGRSTGELFF.

The chain couples TRBV5-8 to TRBJ1-1; 7 bases fit TRBD1. Germline values: CDR1 SGHTS, CDR2 YDEGEE. The CDR3 sequence is 13 residues long. The ends lost 4 bases at V and 5 bases at J; junction bases unmatched: 5. In DNA form, the CDR3 reads TGTGCCAGCAGCCCGACAGGGTGGACTGAAGCTTTCTTT. Its translation: CASSPTGWTEAFF.

The chain employs TRBV6-5 and TRBJ2-5; D might be TRBD1 or TRBD2, each matching 6 bases. Germline V gene sequence: CDR1 MNHEY, CDR2 SVGAGI. This CDR3 comprises 15 residues. The V end was cut by 5 bases, the J end by 6 bases, with 19 bases between. The CDR3 DNA sequence: TGTGCCAGCAGTGCCGGAGGGGGGTTGTGGAAGACCCAGTACTTC. Its translation is CASSAGGGLWKTQYF.